The TCR beta chain described here comes from a study of blood T cell repertoires in COVID-19. Looking at the study overall: COVID-19 samples from acute and convalescent phases originated in the United States, Italy and Spain. T cells, B-cell-depleted T cells, or PBMCs supplied cDNA or gDNA.

In the original processing: The assay estimated nucleated cells by amplifying reference gene primers. Assay: immunoSEQ multiplex PCR; the TCRdb copy retains only in-frame clones and omits some. The V and J calls and clone size come from that table; D and trimming were worked out from the DNA. Here the sample spans approximately 130,000 clones, about 80% being singletons. The sample taken for sequencing was peripheral blood. The sequence came from a human donor in a cohort sampled during active COVID-19.

The DNA of the CDR3 is TGTGCCAGCAGCACGACAGGGGGTGGTGAAGCTTTCTTT. Translation gives CASSTTGGGEAFF. The chain joins TRBV3-1 (or the pseudogene TRBV3-2) to TRBJ1-1; 9 positions agree with TRBD1. The J segment lost 7 bases and the V segment lost 5 bases, leaving 5 bases of the junction unmatched. The CDR3 is made up of 13 amino acids. Germline lookup yields CDR1 LGHDT and CDR2 YNNKEL (reference sequence).